Reported below is one T cell receptor beta chain. The junction and the germline gene differ at one end; a read error may be behind it. Only in-frame clones appear in the TCRdb table, and some are missing; sequencing was by immunoSEQ multiplex PCR. The table has just over 75,000 clones, approximately 93% seen once. These data belong to a study of technical replicates of blood from four donors. In germline, CDR1 is LNHDA, CDR2 SQIVND (reference sequence). The CDR3 sequence is 14 residues long. J is TRBJ2-5 and V is TRBV19, with 9 bases matching TRBD1. The TCR comes from a human donor in good health. Sequencing input: T cells isolated from PBMCs. The CDR3 here is CASSITGGWETQYF. The CDR3 nucleotides are TGTGCCAGCAGTATCACAGGGGGCTGGGAGACCCAGTACTTC. The whole variable domain, filled in from reference TRBV19 and TRBJ2-5, reads DGGITQSPKYLFRKEGQNVTLSCEQNLNHDAMYWYRQDPGQGLRLIYYSQIVNDFQKGDIAEGYSVSREKKESFPLTVTSAQKNPTAFYLCASSITGGWETQYFGPGTRLLVL.